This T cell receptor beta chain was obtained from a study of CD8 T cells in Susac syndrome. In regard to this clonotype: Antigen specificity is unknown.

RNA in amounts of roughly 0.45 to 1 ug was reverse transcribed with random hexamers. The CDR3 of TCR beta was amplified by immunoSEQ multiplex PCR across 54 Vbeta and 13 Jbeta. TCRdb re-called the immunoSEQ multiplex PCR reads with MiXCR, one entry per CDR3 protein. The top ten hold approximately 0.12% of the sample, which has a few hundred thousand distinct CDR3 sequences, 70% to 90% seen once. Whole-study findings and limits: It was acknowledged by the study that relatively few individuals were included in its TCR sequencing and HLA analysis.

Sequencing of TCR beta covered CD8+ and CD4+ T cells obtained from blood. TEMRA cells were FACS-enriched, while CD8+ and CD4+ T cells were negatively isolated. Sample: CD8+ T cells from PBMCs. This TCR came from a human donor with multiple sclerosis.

In DNA form, the CDR3 reads TGTGCCAGCAGCTTCGGGGGGGCGCCCGGGGAGCTGTTTTTT. Translating it yields CASSFGGAPGELFF. This chain joins TRBV11-3 and TRBJ2-2; 8 bases agree with TRBD2. The trim removed 3 bases at V and 6 bases at J, leaving 3 bases unmatched. This CDR3 has 14 residues. Germline V gene lookup returns CDR1 SGHNT and CDR2 YENEEA.